This passage covers 29 T cell receptor beta chains from one sample sequenced in a study of tissue T cells after allogeneic stem cell transplantation. Assay used: immunoSEQ multiplex PCR; TCRdb lists only in-frame clones, some missing. This table has some 48,000 clones, over 65% appearing once. Material for sequencing was sorted cells pooled from one or two spleens. Receptor source: a pool of C57BL/6 mice in good health.

Regarding this clone: All gene names here are mouse names. The sequence runs out 1 residue before the end of the CDR3; the remainder is reconstructed from the germline J gene. The rearrangement uses TRBV20 and TRBJ2-5; TRBD2 agrees at 9 bases. CDR3 length: 13 amino acids. Germline CDR1 and CDR2: GFQATS and STVNSAI. The V segment lost 5 bases and the J segment 2 bases; nucleotides outside the gene matches: 2. The part of the CDR3 DNA that was read is TGTGGTGCTCCGGGACTGGGCCAAGACACCCAGTAC. This encodes CGAPGLGQDTQY. The complete CDR3 reads CGAPGLGQDTQYF.

This clone was observed once. Genes and germline come from the mouse. The read terminates 1 residue ahead of where the CDR3 ends, so the germline J gene completes it. This chain connects TRBV14 to TRBJ2-4; TRBD1 aligns across 7 bases. CDR1 SGHDT and CDR2 FRDEAV come from the germline V gene. The ends lost 1 base at V and 5 bases at J; junction bases unmatched: 7. The CDR3 covers 15 residues. The CDR3 bases that were read are TGTGCCAGCAGTTTCAAGTGGACAGGAGGAAACACCTTGTAC. It yields the protein CASSFKWTGGNTLY. The CDR3 in its entirety is CASSFKWTGGNTLYF.

Comment on this clone: The germline and genes are mouse ones. The read ends 1 residue shy of where the CDR3 ends; the end is completed using the germline J gene. The chain carries TRBV12-1 and TRBJ2-3; 9 bases are a match to TRBD2. The length of the CDR3 is 15 residues. J lost 4 bases, V lost 3 bases, and 7 bases had no gene match. Germline CDR1 and CDR2: SGHSN and HYEKVE. CDR3 sequence reads: CASSSTGGWTETLYF. The sequenced part of the CDR3 DNA is TGTGCCAGCTCTTCTACTGGGGGGTGGACAGAAACGCTGTAT. Variable domain in full (rest from reference TRBV12-1 and TRBJ2-3): DSGVVQSPRHIIKEKGGRSVLTCIPISGHSNVVWYQQTLGKELKFLIQHYEKVERDKGFLPSRFSVQQFDDYHSEMNMSALELEDSAMYFCASSSTGGWTETLYFGSGTRLTVL.

Worth noting for this clone: Gene labels here are mouse ones. The read stops 1 residue short of the end of the CDR3; the missing end is completed from the germline J gene. In the same sample, other DNA sequences code for this CDR3. The V call is TRBV15, the J call TRBJ2-2, with D perhaps being TRBD1 or TRBD2 (5 bases each). The V gene's germline CDR1 is SGHND and CDR2 FRSKSL. Trimming cost V 3 bases and J 1 base, with 6 bases left between them. This CDR3 is built from 14 residues. The CDR3 spells CASSFGGNTGQLYF. CDR3 DNA (partial): TGTGCCAGCAGTTTCGGGGGAAACACCGGGCAGCTCTAC.

Regarding this clone: These gene names are mouse names. The DNA ends 1 residue before the CDR3 does, and the rest of the CDR3 is filled in from the germline J gene. This chain joins TRBV13-2 and TRBJ1-3, with TRBD1 identical over 7 bases. This CDR3 is 14 amino acids long. Germline loops: CDR1 NNHNN, CDR2 SYGAGS (reference sequence). The junction had 0 bases not matched to a gene; V was cut back by 1 base and J by 2 bases. CDR3 loop: CASGDTGAGNTLYF. Incomplete CDR3 DNA: TGTGCCAGCGGTGATACAGGGGCTGGAAATACGCTCTAT.

The sample holds one count of this clone. Genes here carry mouse names. The CDR3 extends 1 residue past the end of the read, so its final part is completed from the germline J gene. The chain recombines TRBV12-2 with TRBJ2-5, with TRBD1 matching 7 bases. The CDR3 is made up of 13 amino acids. CDR1 is SGHLS, CDR2 HYDKME, per germline. After removal of 5 bases from V and 3 bases from J, the junction contained 4 bases not matched to a gene. This chain's CDR3 is CASFRDSQDTQYF. Partial CDR3 DNA: TGTGCCAGCTTCCGGGACAGTCAAGACACCCAGTAC.

For this clone: Mouse gene names apply. The CDR3 here is CASSHKYEQYF. Partial CDR3 DNA: TGTGCCAGCAGCCATAAATATGAACAGTAC. The V gene is TRBV5, the J gene TRBJ2-7; D call uncertain. The read finishes 1 residue shy of the CDR3 end, and the germline J gene is used to complete it. V was cut by 3 bases and J by 4 bases, with 4 bases left in between. CDR3 length equals 11 residues. In germline, CDR1 is LGHNA, CDR2 YNLKQL (reference sequence).

The table lists this clone with a count of one. Gene and germline names: mouse. The missing CDR3 end, 1 residue past where the read stops, is filled in from the germline J gene. The chain is built from TRBV19 and TRBJ2-5, with 8 bases aligning to TRBD1. V lost 4 bases and J lost 4; bases outside the gene matches: 2. Germline V gene data show CDR1 as FNHDT and CDR2 as SITEND (reference sequence). The CDR3 is 13 residues long. The CDR3 bases that were read are TGTGCCAGCAGTCCGACAGGGGAAGACACCCAGTAC. Residues: CASSPTGEDTQY. The entire CDR3 is CASSPTGEDTQYF.

This clone showed up just a few times. Gene names refer to mouse genes. Read sequence stops 1 residue before the CDR3 end, and the germline J gene provides the missing end. J is TRBJ1-2 and V is TRBV24, with 7 bases that match TRBD1. The CDR3 loop spans 14 amino acids. Per germline, CDR1 KGHTA and CDR2 FRNEEI. V gave up 4 bases and J gave up 0 bases; unmatched junction bases: 2. The CDR3 sequence is CASSPGQANSDYTF. Incomplete CDR3 DNA: TGTGCCAGCAGTCCAGGACAGGCAAACTCCGACTACACC.

This clone was observed a handful of times. All gene names here are mouse names. From the germline J gene comes the end of the CDR3, since the read stops 1 residue before it. The chain recombines TRBV2 with TRBJ2-7; D perhaps matches TRBD1 (5 bases). Germline V gene data show CDR1 as LGHNA and CDR2 as YSYQKL. Trimming removed 1 base from V and 0 bases from J, with 7 bases in between. The CDR3 has 14 residues. This chain's CDR3 is CASSQVGDSYEQYF. The CDR3 DNA, read in part, is TGTGCCAGCAGCCAAGTAGGGGACTCCTATGAACAGTAC.

As for this clone: Mouse names are used for the genes. The read is 1 residue too short to cover the CDR3 end, so that end is filled in from the germline J gene. The rearrangement links TRBV3 to TRBJ2-2; no clear D gene. CDR1 is SNHLY, CDR2 FYNGKV, per germline (reference sequence). V lost 2 bases and J 0 bases, leaving 4 bases between the germline ends. The CDR3 extends over 14 amino acids. The CDR3 DNA, read in part, is TGTGCCAGCAGCTTAAAAGCAAACACCGGGCAGCTCTAC. Protein product: CASSLKANTGQLY. The full-length CDR3 reads as CASSLKANTGQLYF.

To note about this clone: Here the gene names and germline are mouse. The read finishes 1 residue shy of the CDR3 end, and the germline J gene is used to complete it. This chain links TRBV15 with TRBJ1-1; D call uncertain. This CDR3 comprises 14 residues. With 1 base removed from V and 1 base from J, the gap between germline ends came to 7 bases. Germline CDR1 reads SGHND; CDR2 reads FRSKSL. CDR3 DNA (partial): TGTGCCAGCAGTTTAGGACAAAAAAACACAGAAGTCTTC. This encodes CASSLGQKNTEVF. The complete CDR3 reads CASSLGQKNTEVFF.

Comment on this clone: Mouse names are used for the genes. The CDR3 extends 1 residue past the end of the read, so its final part is completed from the germline J gene. This rearrangement joins TRBV19 to TRBJ1-1; 7 bases match TRBD1. The germline gives CDR1 FNHDT, CDR2 SITEND (reference sequence). CDR3 size: 14 residues. Unmatched junction bases numbered 6, after V lost 4 bases and J lost 3 bases. CDR3 bases read: TGTGCCAGCAGTCCAAGGGGGCATGACACAGAAGTCTTC. This encodes CASSPRGHDTEVF. The full CDR3 is CASSPRGHDTEVFF.

This clone was found a few times. Gene names are the mouse ones. Read data end 1 residue before the CDR3 end; the end is taken from the germline J gene. The chain combines TRBV16 with TRBJ2-7; 7 nucleotides match TRBD1. Germline V gives CDR1 SGHSA, CDR2 FRNQAP. The CDR3 is made up of 13 amino acids. The trim removed 5 bases at V and 1 base at J, leaving 2 bases unmatched. This CDR3 is CASSPGQSYEQYF. The sequenced part of the CDR3 DNA is TGTGCAAGCAGCCCGGGACAGTCCTATGAACAGTAC.

With regard to this clone: Here the gene names and germline are mouse. The CDR3 end is not reached by the read, which stops 1 residue before it; the germline J gene fills it in. The chain couples TRBV19 to TRBJ1-6; D remains ambiguous. TRBJ1-6 is classed as an ORF, of uncertain function. V was trimmed by 2 bases and J by 5 bases, leaving 5 bases between them. The CDR3 totals 13 residues. Germline V gives CDR1 FNHDT, CDR2 SITEND (reference sequence). Incomplete CDR3 DNA: TGTGCCAGCAGTATGACAAATAATTCGCCCCTCTAC. It translates to CASSMTNNSPLY. The complete CDR3 protein is CASSMTNNSPLYF.

With regard to this clone: Germline and genes here are mouse. The read is 1 residue too short to cover the CDR3 end, so that end is filled in from the germline J gene. The sample holds other DNA sequences that translate to the same CDR3. V and J are TRBV2 and TRBJ2-1; D uncertain. Germline CDR1 and CDR2: LGHNA and YSYQKL. The ends were cut back, 0 bases at V and 1 base at J, with 4 bases in the middle. The CDR3 loop spans 14 amino acids. CDR3 DNA, as far as it was read: TGTGCCAGCAGCCAAGATCACAACTATGCTGAGCAGTTC. Translating it yields CASSQDHNYAEQF. The full CDR3 protein reads CASSQDHNYAEQFF.

With regard to this clone: The gene symbols are mouse symbols. The observed sequence ends 1 residue before the CDR3 terminus, with the missing tail filled in from the germline J gene. This chain joins TRBV15 and TRBJ2-5; D is ambiguous. The germline gives CDR1 SGHND, CDR2 FRSKSL. V was clipped by 6 bases and J by 2 bases, with 6 bases between them. The CDR3 length is 12 residues. CDR3 protein: CASSRGQDTQYF. The DNA read from the CDR3 is TGTGCCAGCAGCCGGGGCCAAGACACCCAGTAC.

Turning to this clone: Gene labels here are mouse ones. Coverage ceases 1 residue before the CDR3 finishes, and the germline J gene fills in the end. The chain has TRBV13-3 and TRBJ2-7, with TRBD2 matching over 8 bases. The trim removed 2 bases at V and 6 bases at J, leaving 7 bases unmatched. The germline V gene has CDR1 NNHDY and CDR2 SYVADS. The CDR3 contains 14 residues. CDR3 in amino acids: CASSERGGRFEQYF. CDR3 bases read: TGTGCCAGCAGTGAGAGGGGGGGGCGCTTTGAACAGTAC.

Note on this clone: Gene names and germline match the mouse. The CDR3 end lies 1 residue beyond the end of the read and is filled in from the germline J gene. The same CDR3 arises from other DNA sequences in this sample as well. The rearrangement links TRBV12-1 to TRBJ2-1, with no clear D. In germline, CDR1 is SGHSN, CDR2 HYEKVE. This CDR3 is built from 14 residues. V dropped 0 bases and J dropped 0 bases, with 5 bases sitting between them. The CDR3 region is CASSLGGNYAEQFF. The sequenced CDR3 bases are TGTGCCAGCTCTCTCGGCGGTAACTATGCTGAGCAGTTC.

This clone was counted a few times. Gene names and germline refer to mouse. The read comes to an end 1 residue before the CDR3 does, leaving the germline J gene to fill in the end. The chain joins TRBV15 to TRBJ2-7; TRBD2 agrees at 8 bases. Trimming removed 4 bases from V and 6 bases from J; junction bases left unmatched: 2. This CDR3 has 12 residues. The germline V gene has CDR1 SGHND and CDR2 FRSKSL. This chain's CDR3 is CASSWGGGEQYF. The CDR3 DNA, read in part, is TGTGCCAGCAGTTGGGGGGGCGGTGAACAGTAC.

Note on this clone: Any gene name here is a mouse gene name. From the germline J gene comes the end of the CDR3, since the read stops 1 residue before it. The chain employs TRBV4 and TRBJ2-7; 12 nucleotides line up with TRBD2. Unmatched junction bases numbered 4, after V lost 5 bases and J lost 5 bases. The CDR3 runs to 14 residues. Germline loops: CDR1 LGHDT, CDR2 YNNKQL (reference sequence). CDR3 loop: CASSLRDWGDEQYF. CDR3 DNA (partial): TGTGCCAGCAGCCTCCGGGACTGGGGGGATGAACAGTAC.

As concerns this clone: Gene names denote mouse genes. Read sequence stops 1 residue before the CDR3 end, and the germline J gene provides the missing end. V and J are TRBV5 and TRBJ2-3; D not certain. The CDR3 runs to 15 residues. CDR1 and CDR2 (germline): LGHNA, YNLKQL (reference sequence). Trimming pared 4 bases from V and 0 bases from J, leaving 11 bases between. The CDR3 loop reads CASSPLGPSAETLYF. The DNA read from the CDR3 is TGTGCCAGCAGCCCCCTCGGTCCTAGTGCAGAAACGCTGTAT.

For this clone: The gene symbols are mouse symbols. The read terminates 1 residue ahead of where the CDR3 ends, so the germline J gene completes it. The chain carries TRBV19 and TRBJ2-4, with 8 bases aligning to TRBD1. Germline-derived CDR1 and CDR2 are FNHDT and SITEND (reference sequence). The CDR3 is 16 residues long. Trimming cost V 0 bases and J 0 bases; bases outside gene matches: 3. This CDR3 is CASSIGRGPSQNTLYF. The sequenced CDR3 bases are TGTGCCAGCAGTATAGGCAGGGGGCCTAGTCAAAACACCTTGTAC.

Notes on this clone: Mouse gene names apply. The read stops 1 residue short of the end of the CDR3; the missing end is completed from the germline J gene. V is TRBV4 and J is TRBJ2-5; 11 nucleotides agree with TRBD2. The CDR3 runs 16 residues. The trim removed 5 bases at V and 0 bases at J, leaving 4 bases unmatched. CDR1 is LGHDT, CDR2 YNNKQL, per germline (reference sequence). CDR3 in amino acids: CASSHRDWGNQDTQYF. CDR3 DNA (partial): TGTGCCAGCAGCCACCGGGACTGGGGGAACCAAGACACCCAGTAC.

As regards this clone: All gene names here are mouse names. The read is 1 residue too short to cover the CDR3 end, so that end is filled in from the germline J gene. Other DNA sequences from this sample encode an identical CDR3 as well. This chain joins TRBV13-2 and TRBJ2-4; a possible D gene is TRBD2 (6 bases). The CDR3 extends over 14 amino acids. The V and J ends lost 0 bases and 3 bases respectively, with 8 bases between them. CDR1 is NNHNN and CDR2 is SYGAGS in the germline V gene (reference sequence). The covered CDR3 bases are TGTGCCAGCGGTGATGCACTGGGACAAAACACCTTGTAC. Its translation: CASGDALGQNTLY. In full, the CDR3 reads CASGDALGQNTLYF.

Note on this clone: Genes and germline are mouse. The read ends 1 residue shy of where the CDR3 ends; the end is completed using the germline J gene. The rearrangement links TRBV1 to TRBJ2-2; 10 bases agree with TRBD2. Germline values: CDR1 NSQYPW, CDR2 LRSPGD (reference sequence). The CDR3 contains 17 residues. The V and J ends lost 3 bases and 0 bases, in that order; junction bases with no gene match: 4. CDR3 in amino acids: CTCSAHTGGANTGQLYF. The DNA read from the CDR3 is TGCACCTGCAGTGCCCATACTGGGGGGGCAAACACCGGGCAGCTCTAC.

As for this clone: Here the gene names and germline are mouse. The read is 1 residue too short to cover the CDR3 end, so that end is filled in from the germline J gene. This rearrangement joins TRBV19 to TRBJ2-3, with D unresolved. Germline lookup yields CDR1 FNHDT and CDR2 SITEND (reference sequence). Trimming cost V 1 base and J 2 bases, with 5 bases left between them. CDR3 length: 13 residues. The part of the CDR3 DNA that was read is TGTGCCAGCAGTATAAAAGTTGCAGAAACGCTGTAT. The encoded protein is CASSIKVAETLY. The whole CDR3 protein is CASSIKVAETLYF.

A word on this clone: The listed genes are named as in mouse. The missing CDR3 end, 1 residue past where the read stops, is filled in from the germline J gene. The chain couples TRBV17 to TRBJ2-1; possibly TRBD1 for D (7 bases). CDR3 length: 15 amino acids. Trimming removed 6 bases from V and 3 bases from J, with 15 bases in between. The germline CDR1 and CDR2 sequences are MNHDT and YYDKIL. The sequenced CDR3 bases are TGTGCTAGCAGCAGGACTAGGGGGCGCTATGCTGAGCAGTTC. Protein sequence: CASSRTRGRYAEQF. The CDR3 in its entirety is CASSRTRGRYAEQFF.

A word on this clone: Genes and germline are mouse. The read is 1 residue too short to cover the CDR3 end, so that end is filled in from the germline J gene. The chain joins TRBV1 to TRBJ2-3, with TRBD2 identical over 11 bases. V lost 5 bases, J lost 3 bases, and 4 bases stayed unmatched. The CDR3 runs to 15 residues. Germline CDR1 is NSQYPW and CDR2 is LRSPGD (reference sequence). CDR3 bases read: TGCACCTGCAGTACTGGGGGGGCTGGCGCAGAAACGCTGTAT. It encodes CTCSTGGAGAETLY. The complete CDR3 sequence is CTCSTGGAGAETLYF.